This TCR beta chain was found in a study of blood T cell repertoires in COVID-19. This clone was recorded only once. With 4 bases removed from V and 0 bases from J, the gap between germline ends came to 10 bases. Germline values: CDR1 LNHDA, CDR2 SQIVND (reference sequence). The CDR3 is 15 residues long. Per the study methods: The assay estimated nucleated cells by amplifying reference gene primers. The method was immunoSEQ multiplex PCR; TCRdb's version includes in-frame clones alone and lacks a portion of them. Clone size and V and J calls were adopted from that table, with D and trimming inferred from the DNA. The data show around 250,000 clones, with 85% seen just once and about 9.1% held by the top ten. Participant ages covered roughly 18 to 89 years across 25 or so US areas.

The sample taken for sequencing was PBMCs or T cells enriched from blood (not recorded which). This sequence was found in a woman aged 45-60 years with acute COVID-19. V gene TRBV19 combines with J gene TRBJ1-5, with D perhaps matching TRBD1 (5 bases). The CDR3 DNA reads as TGTGCCAGTAGTAGCGGGACGGCTAGCAATCAGCCCCAGCATTTT. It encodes CASSSGTASNQPQHF.